Given below is one T cell receptor beta chain in context. Its target is unknown. Some clones are missing from TCRdb's copy, which holds only in-frame ones; the method was immunoSEQ multiplex PCR. The sample carries roughly 74,000 clones, almost 85% recorded once. Time point defined: week 23, last vaccination. Doses comprised 300 ug of mutant IDH1 20-mer peptide each, plus topical imiquimod. This entry comes from a study of a mutant IDH1 vaccine in newly diagnosed glioma. Study-wide background: In weeks 1, 3, 5, 7, 11, 15, 19 and 23, patients were vaccinated. Most patients had received both radiotherapy and temozolomide, the prior options being radiotherapy, temozolomide, or both.

Study results and caveats: Most patients, 85% to 95%, showed vaccine-induced immune responses.

V was pared by 0 bases and J by 1 base, with 13 bases between. This CDR3 comprises 16 residues. From germline, CDR1 is GTSNPN and CDR2 SVGIG (reference sequence). The sequences come from PBMCs, collected from a glioma patient whose treatment included an IDH1 peptide vaccine. The V and J genes are TRBV30 and TRBJ2-4; D possibly uses TRBD1 or TRBD2 (5 bases each). This clonotype originated in a man aged 30 to 45 with glioma. Some clones in this sample may be carry-over from other donors' samples. This CDR3 reads CAWSVGPGTAKNIQYF. For the CDR3, the DNA is TGTGCCTGGAGTGTAGGCCCGGGGACCGCCAAAAACATTCAGTACTTC.